This T cell receptor beta chain was found in a study of lymphopenia after photon versus proton radiotherapy. This clone was detected only once. Its antigen remains unknown. Germline CDR1 reads SNHLY; CDR2 reads FYNNEI. Deletions cut 7 bases from V and 7 bases from J, with 11 bases between. This CDR3 is built from 13 residues. The table came from immunoSEQ multiplex PCR; TCRdb's copy has only in-frame clones and leaves some out. This sample yields tens of thousands of clones, of which 92% are seen a single time; roughly 18% belongs to the top ten. Broader study findings: After lymphocyte nadir, photon-treated repertoires showed oligoclonal expansion, especially CD8+ Temra. In patients who died, overall survival fell as post-nadir TCR diversity dropped more. Proton therapy kept repertoires fairly stable, unlike photons, which gained effector/memory cells. Authors raise, but do not show, better survival with proton therapy.

Here the sequenced sample was peripheral blood, taken from a patient treated with photon-based radiotherapy. The TCR sequence derives from a woman between 40 and 55 years old with cholangiocarcinoma. This chain joins TRBV2 and TRBJ1-6, with D maybe TRBD1 (6 bases). CDR3 nucleotides: TGTGCCAGCATTAGGACAGTAAATTCACCCCTCCACTTT. Translation gives CASIRTVNSPLHF.